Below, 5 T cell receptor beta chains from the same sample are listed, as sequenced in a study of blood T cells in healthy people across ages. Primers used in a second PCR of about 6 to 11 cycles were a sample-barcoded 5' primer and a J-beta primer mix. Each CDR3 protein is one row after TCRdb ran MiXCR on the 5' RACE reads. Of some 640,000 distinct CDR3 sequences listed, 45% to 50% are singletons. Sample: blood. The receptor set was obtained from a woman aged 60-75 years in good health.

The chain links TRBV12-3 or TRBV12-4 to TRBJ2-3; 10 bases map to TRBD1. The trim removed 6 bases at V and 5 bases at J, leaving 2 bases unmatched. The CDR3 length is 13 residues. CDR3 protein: CASRTGGVDTQYF. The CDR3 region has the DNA TGTGCCAGCAGGACAGGGGGCGTAGATACGCAGTATTTT.

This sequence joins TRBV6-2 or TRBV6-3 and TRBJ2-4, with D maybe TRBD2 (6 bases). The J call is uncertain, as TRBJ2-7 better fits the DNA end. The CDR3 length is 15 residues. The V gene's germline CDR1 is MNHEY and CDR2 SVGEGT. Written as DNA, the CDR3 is TGTGCCAGCAGTTACCTGGGACTCCCAGCCTACGAGCAGTACTTC. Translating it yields CASSYLGLPAYEQYF.

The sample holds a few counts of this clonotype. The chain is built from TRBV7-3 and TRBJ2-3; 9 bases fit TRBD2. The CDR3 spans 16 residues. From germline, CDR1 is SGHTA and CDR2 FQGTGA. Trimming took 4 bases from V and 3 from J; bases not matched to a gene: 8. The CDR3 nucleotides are TGTGCCAGCAGCTCCGTAGCGGGAGCAGGGACAGATACGCAGTATTTT. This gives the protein CASSSVAGAGTDTQYF. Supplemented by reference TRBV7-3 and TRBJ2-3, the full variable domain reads GAGVSQTPSNKVTEKGKYVELRCDPISGHTALYWYRQSLGQGPEFLIYFQGTGAADDSGLPNDRFFAVRPEGSVSTLKIQRTERGDSAVYLCASSSVAGAGTDTQYFGPGTRLTVL.

DNA for the CDR3: TGCAGTGCTCGGACAGGGGGTGAAGGCAAAAACATTCAGTACTTC. Its protein product is CSARTGGEGKNIQYF. The chain employs TRBV20-1 and TRBJ2-4, with 10 bases matching TRBD1. In germline, CDR1 is DFQATT, CDR2 SNEGSKA (reference sequence). Germline trimming cut 5 bases from V and 3 bases from J; bases unmatched to any gene: 7. This CDR3 comprises 15 residues.

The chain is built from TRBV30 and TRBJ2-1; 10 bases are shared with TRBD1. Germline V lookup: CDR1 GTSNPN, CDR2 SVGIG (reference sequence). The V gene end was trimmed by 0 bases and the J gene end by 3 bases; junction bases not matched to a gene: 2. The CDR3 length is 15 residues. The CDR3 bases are TGTGCCTGGAGTGTGCGGACAGGGGGCTACAATGAGCAGTTCTTC. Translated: CAWSVRTGGYNEQFF.